This T cell receptor beta chain was recorded in a study of spatial heterogeneity in lung cancer. General study results and limits: The study found that expanded intratumoral alpha and beta TCR counts tracked tumor mutation counts.

TCRdb re-derived calls from the 5' RACE reads in MiXCR, one entry per CDR3 protein. This table holds fewer than 7,500 distinct CDR3 sequences, 10% to 15% found once. The CDR3 extends over 16 amino acids. Trimming stripped 5 bases from V and 2 bases from J, with 19 bases between. Germline-derived CDR1 and CDR2 are MNHEY and SMNVEV (reference sequence). This clonotype was detected ten times or more. Antigen specificity is unknown. Documented time point: sample taken at primary tumor resection. Whole RNA, isolated from tumor, nontumor lung or frozen PBMC, was sequenced without prior sorting. This sequence was found in a female donor with early-stage non-small cell lung cancer. The specimen was lung tumor tissue, collected at surgery. The V call is TRBV27, the J call TRBJ2-7; D might be TRBD2 (6 bases). The CDR3 nucleotides are TGTGCCAGCAGTCCGACCGGGACTCCCCCCACCTACGAGCAGTACTTC. The encoded protein is CASSPTGTPPTYEQYF.